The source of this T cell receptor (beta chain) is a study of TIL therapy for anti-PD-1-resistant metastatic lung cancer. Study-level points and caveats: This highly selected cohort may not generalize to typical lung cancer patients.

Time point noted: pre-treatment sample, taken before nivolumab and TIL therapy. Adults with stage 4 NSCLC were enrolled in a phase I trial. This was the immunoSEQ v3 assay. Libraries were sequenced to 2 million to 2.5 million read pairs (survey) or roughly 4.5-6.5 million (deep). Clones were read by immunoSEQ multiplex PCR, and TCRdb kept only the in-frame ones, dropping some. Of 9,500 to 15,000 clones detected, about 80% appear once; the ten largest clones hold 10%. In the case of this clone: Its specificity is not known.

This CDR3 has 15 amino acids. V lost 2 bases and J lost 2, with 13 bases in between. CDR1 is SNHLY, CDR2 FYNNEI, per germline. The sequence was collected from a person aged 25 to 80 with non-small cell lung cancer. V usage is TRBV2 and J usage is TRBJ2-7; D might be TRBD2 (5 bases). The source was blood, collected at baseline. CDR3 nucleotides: TGTGCCAGCAGTGAACGGGGTCAAGGGACCTACGAGCAGTACTTC. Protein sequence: CASSERGQGTYEQYF.